The rows below give T cell receptor beta chains drawn from one sample of a study of CD8 T cells in Susac syndrome. A single record per CDR3 protein comes from TCRdb applying MiXCR to the immunoSEQ multiplex PCR reads. The sample has around 69,000 distinct CDR3 sequences; around 96% are singletons. Material: CD4+ T cells from PBMCs. The origin of the receptors is a human donor with multiple sclerosis. Each CDR3 is given with its conserved first and last residue. The D gene is left open where the match is weak. For some rows the clone size is stated as once, few or many, or as a class when expanded; others skip it.

D gene | J gene | V gene | clone size | CDR3 protein | CDR3 DNA
. | TRBJ1-6 | TRBV7-2 | . | CASSLDGYNSPLHF | TGTGCCAGCAGTTTAGACGGATATAATTCACCCCTCCACTTT
. | TRBJ2-5 | TRBV11-3 | . | CASSLRGQETQYF | TGTGCCAGCAGTCTAAGGGGACAAGAGACCCAGTACTTC
. | TRBJ2-3 | TRBV29-1 | . | CSVETGNTDTQYF | TGCAGCGTTGAAACCGGCAACACAGATACGCAGTATTTT
. | TRBJ1-2 | TRBV20-1 | . | CSARTGVVGYTF | TGCAGTGCGCGAACGGGGGTGGTAGGCTACACCTTC
. | TRBJ2-1 | TRBV6-1 | . | CARRDSTYNEQFF | TGTGCCAGACGGGACTCCACCTACAATGAGCAGTTCTTC
. | TRBJ2-7 | TRBV5-4 | . | CASSSLGGAVQYF | TGTGCCAGCAGCTCCCTAGGTGGAGCTGTGCAGTACTTC
. | TRBJ2-2 | TRBV12-3/TRBV12-4 | once | CASRLTLGNTGELFF | TGTGCCAGCAGACTTACACTAGGGAACACCGGGGAGCTGTTTTTT
. | TRBJ1-1 | TRBV4-1 | . | CASSQVIGRRPVEEAFF | TGCGCCAGCAGCCAAGTAATCGGTCGAAGACCGGTGGAGGAAGCTTTCTTT
. | TRBJ2-3 | TRBV20-1 | once | CSARSQPGTDTQYF | TGCAGTGCTAGAAGTCAGCCGGGGACAGATACGCAGTATTTT
. | TRBJ1-5 | TRBV15 | . | CATSRDGGHQPQHF | TGTGCCACCAGCAGAGATGGGGGCCATCAGCCCCAGCATTTT
. | TRBJ2-4 | TRBV7-2 | . | CASSFPRDSKNIQYF | TGTGCCAGCAGCTTCCCCAGGGATTCCAAAAACATTCAGTACTTC
. | TRBJ1-1 | TRBV29-1 | . | CSVGGRANTEAFF | TGCAGCGTTGGGGGGCGGGCGAACACTGAAGCTTTCTTT
TRBD1 | TRBJ2-7 | TRBV2 | few | CASREDRAIVEQYF | TGTGCCAGCAGGGAAGACAGGGCGATCGTCGAGCAGTACTTC
. | TRBJ1-2 | TRBV12-3/TRBV12-4 | . | CASSLVPSGYTF | TGTGCCAGCAGTTTAGTCCCGTCCGGCTACACCTTC
TRBD2 | TRBJ2-3 | TRBV13 | once | CASSFARGGVMVTDTQYF | TGTGCCAGCAGCTTTGCGCGGGGGGGCGTTATGGTGACAGATACGCAGTATTTT
. | TRBJ2-7 | TRBV7-2 | few | CASSTSGYEQYF | TGTGCCAGCAGCACCTCGGGATACGAGCAGTACTTC
TRBD1 | TRBJ1-1 | TRBV12-3/TRBV12-4 | . | CASSTQTGAGTEAFF | TGTGCCAGCAGCACTCAGACAGGGGCAGGCACTGAAGCTTTCTTT
. | TRBJ1-6 | TRBV9 | . | CASSVSPQGDNSPLHF | TGTGCCAGCAGCGTAAGCCCCCAGGGCGATAATTCACCCCTCCACTTT
TRBD1 | TRBJ2-5 | TRBV20-1 | . | CSATAPGTARETQYF | TGCAGTGCTACCGCGCCCGGGACAGCCCGAGAGACCCAGTACTTC
. | TRBJ1-6 | TRBV4-3 | . | CASSQEQGHNSPLHF | TGCGCCAGCAGCCAAGAGCAGGGTCACAATTCACCCCTCCACTTT
. | TRBJ2-1 | TRBV24-1 | . | CATSAWGYNEQFF | TGTGCCACCAGTGCCTGGGGCTACAATGAGCAGTTCTTC
TRBD1 | TRBJ2-3 | TRBV12-3/TRBV12-4 | . | CASSLEAGTGTRTDTQYF | TGTGCCAGCAGTTTAGAAGCCGGGACAGGGACCCGCACAGATACGCAGTATTTT
TRBD1 | TRBJ1-2 | TRBV20-1 | . | CSASPTGNYGYTF | TGCAGTGCTAGCCCGACAGGGAACTATGGCTACACCTTC
. | TRBJ2-7 | TRBV5-1 | . | CASSPTGTFYEQYF | TGCGCCAGCAGCCCCACCGGGACCTTCTACGAGCAGTACTTC
TRBD1 | TRBJ2-3 | TRBV27 | once | CASRRGQLIGTDTQYF | TGTGCCAGCAGAAGGGGACAGCTGATAGGGACAGATACGCAGTATTTT
. | TRBJ1-1 | TRBV2 | . | CASKQGGTEAFF | TGTGCCAGCAAACAGGGTGGCACTGAAGCTTTCTTT
. | TRBJ2-6 | TRBV7-9 | . | CASSLGSRLSGANVLTF | TGTGCCAGCAGCTTAGGTAGCAGACTCTCTGGGGCCAACGTCCTGACTTTC
TRBD2 | TRBJ2-7 | TRBV2 | . | CASSRVAGSYEQYF | TGTGCCAGCAGCCGGGTAGCGGGGTCCTACGAGCAGTACTTC
TRBD2 | TRBJ2-3 | TRBV12-3/TRBV12-4 | . | CASSSWLAGNTDTQYF | TGTGCCAGCAGTTCCTGGTTAGCGGGGAACACAGATACGCAGTATTTT
TRBD1 | TRBJ1-6 | TRBV20-1 | . | CSTYGTGAYNSPLHF | TGCAGTACCTACGGGACAGGGGCCTATAATTCACCCCTCCACTTT
TRBD2 | TRBJ2-7 | TRBV6-5 | . | CASSYTPGTSGSYEQYF | TGTGCCAGCAGTTACACCCCCGGGACTAGCGGGTCCTACGAGCAGTACTTC
. | TRBJ1-6 | TRBV30 | . | CAWRKDNNSPLHF | TGTGCCTGGAGGAAGGATAATAATTCACCCCTCCACTTT
TRBD1 | TRBJ2-7 | TRBV4-3 | . | CASSQNPGQGAGEQYF | TGCGCCAGCAGCCAAAACCCGGGACAGGGGGCAGGAGAGCAGTACTTC
. | TRBJ1-1 | TRBV29-1 | . | CSVVAVGADTEAFF | TGCAGCGTTGTGGCCGTTGGAGCTGACACTGAAGCTTTCTTT
TRBD2 | TRBJ2-1 | TRBV19 | . | CASSTSTSGGSEQFF | TGTGCCAGTAGTACCTCGACTAGCGGGGGAAGTGAGCAGTTCTTC
. | TRBJ1-5 | TRBV7-8 | . | CASSLGVSNQPQHF | TGTGCCAGCAGCTTGGGAGTAAGCAATCAGCCCCAGCATTTT
TRBD2 | TRBJ2-5 | TRBV10-3 | . | CAISAGLAGAQETQYF | TGTGCCATCAGTGCGGGACTAGCGGGGGCCCAAGAGACCCAGTACTTC
. | TRBJ1-2 | TRBV7-9 | . | CASSLGERNNYGYTF | TGTGCCAGCAGCTTAGGGGAAAGGAATAACTATGGCTACACCTTC
. | TRBJ2-5 | TRBV29-1 | . | CSVDRQGLLGQETQYF | TGCAGCGTTGATAGGCAGGGGCTATTGGGGCAAGAGACCCAGTACTTC